This T cell receptor beta chain is drawn from a study of blood T cell repertoires in COVID-19. Study background: Sources were T cells, B-cell-depleted T cells, or PBMCs; the material itself was cDNA or gDNA.

Per the original methods: Amplification of reference gene primers provided the estimated nucleated cell counts. TCRdb keeps only in-frame clones here, not all; method: immunoSEQ multiplex PCR. V, J and clone size were drawn from that table, and D and trimming were deduced from the DNA. The table has more than 65,000 clones, over 80% seen once. Germline CDR1 is MNHEY and CDR2 is SVGEGT. The ends were cut back, 2 bases at V and 1 base at J, with 14 bases in the middle. This CDR3 region has 17 residues. This clone appeared once. The TCR was taken from a man in his sixties with active or convalescent COVID-19. The chain combines TRBV6-2 or TRBV6-3 with TRBJ2-2, with D unresolved. The sample was peripheral blood. The CDR3 reads CASSYNIGEVNTGELFF. The CDR3 DNA reads TGTGCCAGCAGTTACAATATCGGTGAGGTGAACACCGGGGAGCTGTTTTTT.